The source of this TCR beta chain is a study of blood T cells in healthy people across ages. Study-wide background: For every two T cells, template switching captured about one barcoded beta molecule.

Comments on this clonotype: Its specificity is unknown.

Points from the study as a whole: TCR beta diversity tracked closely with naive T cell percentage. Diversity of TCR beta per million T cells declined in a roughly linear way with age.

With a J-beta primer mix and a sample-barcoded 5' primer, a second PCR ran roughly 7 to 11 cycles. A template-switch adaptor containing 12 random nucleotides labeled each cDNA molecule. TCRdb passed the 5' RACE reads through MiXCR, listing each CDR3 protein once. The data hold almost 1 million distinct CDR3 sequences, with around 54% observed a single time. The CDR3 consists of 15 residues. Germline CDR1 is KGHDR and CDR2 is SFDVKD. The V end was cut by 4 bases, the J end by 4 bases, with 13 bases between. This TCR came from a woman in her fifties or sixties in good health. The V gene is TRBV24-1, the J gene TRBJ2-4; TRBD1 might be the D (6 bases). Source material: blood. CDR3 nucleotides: TGTGCCACCAGTGACCCAGGGGTTCGTAAAAACATTCAGTACTTC. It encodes CATSDPGVRKNIQYF.